Below are 6 T cell receptor beta chains sequenced from a single sample in a study of response to subunit inactivated influenza vaccine. TCRdb re-derived calls from the RT-PCR reads in MiXCR, one entry per CDR3 protein. This sample has some 160,000 distinct CDR3 sequences, with roughly 10% found just once. Sequenced here: non-naive T cells sorted from PBMCs, sampled roughly 6 weeks after vaccination. These receptors were taken from a man in his forties or fifties who received an inactivated influenza vaccine.

This clonotype appeared many times. This chain connects TRBV5-1 to TRBJ2-6; D perhaps matches TRBD1 (6 bases). Germline V gives CDR1 SGHRS, CDR2 YFSETQ. Trimming cost V 0 bases and J 0 bases, with 13 bases left between them. The length of the CDR3 is 18 residues. The CDR3 DNA follows: TGCGCCAGCAGCTTGGGGACAGCCCTTAGCTCTGGGGCCAACGTCCTGACTTTC. Residues: CASSLGTALSSGANVLTF.

This clonotype was found many times. The rearrangement joins TRBV13 to TRBJ2-5, with 7 bases fitting TRBD2. The V segment lost 3 bases and the J segment 5 bases; nucleotides outside the gene matches: 6. CDR1 is PRHDT, CDR2 FYEKMQ, per germline (reference sequence). This CDR3 region has 14 residues. CDR3 DNA sequence: TGTGCCAGCAGCTTTCGCGGGGAGGGGGAGACCCAGTACTTC. It yields the protein CASSFRGEGETQYF.

This clonotype was detected ten times or more. The V gene is TRBV28, the J gene TRBJ2-3; D is tentatively TRBD1 or TRBD2 (7 bases each). Germline V lookup: CDR1 MDHEN, CDR2 SYDVKM. CDR3 length: 18 residues. V was cut by 1 base and J by 3 bases, with 20 bases left in between. As DNA, the CDR3 is TGTGCCAGCAGTTTATTGATCCCCGACAGGGAGGGGACAGATACGCAGTATTTT. The encoded protein is CASSLLIPDREGTDTQYF.

J is TRBJ2-5 and V is TRBV20-1; weak D call: TRBD1 (7 bases). The CDR3 loop spans 13 amino acids. Germline V CDR1 and CDR2: DFQATT, SNEGSKA (reference sequence). Trimming removed 4 bases from V and 1 base from J, with 10 bases in between. The CDR3 loop reads CSATGGSQETQYF. CDR3 sequence (DNA): TGCAGTGCTACAGGGGGGTCCCAAGAGACCCAGTACTTC.

This clonotype was seen a few times. The gene calls are TRBV20-1 and TRBJ2-7, with 13 bases identical to TRBD2. V lost 4 bases, J lost 6 bases, and 24 bases stayed unmatched. This CDR3 is built from 20 residues. Germline V lookup: CDR1 DFQATT, CDR2 SNEGSKA (reference sequence). CDR3 in DNA: TGCAGTGCTACGGGGACTAGCGGGATGAGGCGTTACCCTATAGTAAGCGAGCAGTACTTC. Amino acid sequence: CSATGTSGMRRYPIVSEQYF.

The gene calls are TRBV6-2 or TRBV6-3 and TRBJ2-7; possibly TRBD2 for D (5 bases). Trimming stripped 5 bases from V and 6 bases from J, with 17 bases between. Looked up from germline, CDR1 is MNHEY and CDR2 is SVGEGT. CDR3 length: 14 residues. The CDR3 is CASSGGILRGEQYF. CDR3 DNA: TGTGCCAGCAGTGGCGGAATCTTACGGGGCGAGCAGTACTTC.